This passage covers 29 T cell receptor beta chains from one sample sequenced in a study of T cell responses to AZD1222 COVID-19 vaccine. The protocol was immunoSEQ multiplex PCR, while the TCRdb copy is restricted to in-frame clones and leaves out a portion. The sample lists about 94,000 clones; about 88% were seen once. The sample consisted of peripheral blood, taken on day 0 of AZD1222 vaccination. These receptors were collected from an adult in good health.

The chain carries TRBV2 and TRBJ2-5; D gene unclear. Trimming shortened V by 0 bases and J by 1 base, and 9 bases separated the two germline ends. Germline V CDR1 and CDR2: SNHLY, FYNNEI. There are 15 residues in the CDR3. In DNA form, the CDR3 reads TGTGCCAGCAGTGAAGCGCTTGGTCGCCAAGAGACCCAGTACTTC. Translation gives CASSEALGRQETQYF.

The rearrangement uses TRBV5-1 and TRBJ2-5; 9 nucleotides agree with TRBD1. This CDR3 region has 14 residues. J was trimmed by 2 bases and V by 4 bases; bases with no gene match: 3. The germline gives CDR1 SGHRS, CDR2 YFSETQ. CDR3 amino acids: CASSVTGGQETQYF. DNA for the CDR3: TGCGCCAGCAGCGTGACAGGGGGGCAAGAGACCCAGTACTTC.

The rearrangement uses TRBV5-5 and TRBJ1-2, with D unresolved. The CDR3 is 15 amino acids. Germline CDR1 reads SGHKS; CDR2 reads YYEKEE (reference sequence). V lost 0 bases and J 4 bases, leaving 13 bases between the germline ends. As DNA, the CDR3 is TGTGCCAGCAGCTTGGTGTCAGAGGTCAGCTATGGCTACACCTTC. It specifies CASSLVSEVSYGYTF.

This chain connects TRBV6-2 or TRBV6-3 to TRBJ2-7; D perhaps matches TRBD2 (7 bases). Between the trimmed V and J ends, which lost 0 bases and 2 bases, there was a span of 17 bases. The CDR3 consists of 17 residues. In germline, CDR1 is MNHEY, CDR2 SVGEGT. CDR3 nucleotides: TGTGCCAGCAGTTACTCAGGAGGGGGGGCCTACCCCTACGAGCAGTACTTC. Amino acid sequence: CASSYSGGGAYPYEQYF.

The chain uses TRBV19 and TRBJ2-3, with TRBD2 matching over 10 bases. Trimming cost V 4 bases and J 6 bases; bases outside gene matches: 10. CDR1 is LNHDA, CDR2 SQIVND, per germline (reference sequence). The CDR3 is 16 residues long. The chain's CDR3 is CASSSPGLAAMDTQYF. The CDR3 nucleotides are TGTGCCAGTAGTAGCCCTGGACTAGCGGCTATGGATACGCAGTATTTT.

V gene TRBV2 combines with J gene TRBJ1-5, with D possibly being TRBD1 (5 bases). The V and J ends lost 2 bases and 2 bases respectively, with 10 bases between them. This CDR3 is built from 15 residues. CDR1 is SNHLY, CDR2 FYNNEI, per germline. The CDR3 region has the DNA TGTGCCAGCAGTGAATGGCAGGGCGGCAATCAGCCCCAGCATTTT. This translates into CASSEWQGGNQPQHF.

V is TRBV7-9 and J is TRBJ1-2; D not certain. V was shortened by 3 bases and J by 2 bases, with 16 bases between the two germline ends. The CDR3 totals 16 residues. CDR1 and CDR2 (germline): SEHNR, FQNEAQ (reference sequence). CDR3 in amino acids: CASSLAVRPSNYGYTF. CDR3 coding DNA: TGTGCCAGCAGCTTGGCAGTCCGGCCTTCAAACTATGGCTACACCTTC.

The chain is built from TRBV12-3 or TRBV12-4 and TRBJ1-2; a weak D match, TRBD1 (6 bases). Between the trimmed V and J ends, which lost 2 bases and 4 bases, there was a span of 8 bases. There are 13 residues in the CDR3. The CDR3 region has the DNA TGTGCCAGCAGTTTAACAGGGCGCTATGGCTACACCTTC. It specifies CASSLTGRYGYTF.

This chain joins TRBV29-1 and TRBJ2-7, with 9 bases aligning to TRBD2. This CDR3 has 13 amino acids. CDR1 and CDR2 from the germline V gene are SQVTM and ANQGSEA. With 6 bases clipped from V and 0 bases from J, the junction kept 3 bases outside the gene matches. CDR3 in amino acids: CSVATSGSYEQYF. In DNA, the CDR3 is TGCAGCGTAGCGACTAGCGGCTCCTACGAGCAGTACTTC.

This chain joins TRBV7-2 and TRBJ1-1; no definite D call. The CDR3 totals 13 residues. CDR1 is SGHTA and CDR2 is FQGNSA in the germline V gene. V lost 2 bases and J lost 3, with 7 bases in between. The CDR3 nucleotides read TGTGCCAGCAGCTTAACGGAGCACACTGAAGCTTTCTTT. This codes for CASSLTEHTEAFF.

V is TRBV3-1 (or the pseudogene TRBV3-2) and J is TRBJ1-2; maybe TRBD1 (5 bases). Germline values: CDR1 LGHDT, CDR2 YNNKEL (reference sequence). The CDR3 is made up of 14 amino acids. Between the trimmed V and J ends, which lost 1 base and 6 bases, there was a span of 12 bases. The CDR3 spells CASSQGTGLDGYTF. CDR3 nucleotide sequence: TGTGCCAGCAGCCAAGGTACAGGCTTGGATGGCTACACCTTC.

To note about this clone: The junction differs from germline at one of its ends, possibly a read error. CDR3 DNA: TGTGCCAGCAGATACTCCGGGACCCATGGGGAAAAACTGTTTTTT. It codes for CASRYSGTHGEKLFF. The genes are TRBV6-2 or TRBV6-3 and TRBJ1-4; maybe TRBD1 (5 bases). Germline CDR1 is MNHEY and CDR2 is SVGEGT. The CDR3 sequence is 15 residues long.

The CDR3 sequence: CASTQYPGEFYGYTF. The DNA for the CDR3 is TGTGCCAGCACCCAGTATCCCGGGGAGTTCTATGGCTACACCTTC. This chain connects TRBV27 to TRBJ1-2; D unresolved. Germline lookup yields CDR1 MNHEY and CDR2 SMNVEV (reference sequence). V was shortened by 7 bases and J by 4 bases, with 19 bases between the two germline ends. The CDR3 has 15 amino acids.

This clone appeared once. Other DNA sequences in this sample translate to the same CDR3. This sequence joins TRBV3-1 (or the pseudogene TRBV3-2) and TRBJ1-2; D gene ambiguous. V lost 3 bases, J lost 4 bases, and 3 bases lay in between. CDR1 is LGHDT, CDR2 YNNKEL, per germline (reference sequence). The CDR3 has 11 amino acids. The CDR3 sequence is CASSQGYGYTF. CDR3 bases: TGTGCCAGCAGCCAGGGCTATGGCTACACCTTC.

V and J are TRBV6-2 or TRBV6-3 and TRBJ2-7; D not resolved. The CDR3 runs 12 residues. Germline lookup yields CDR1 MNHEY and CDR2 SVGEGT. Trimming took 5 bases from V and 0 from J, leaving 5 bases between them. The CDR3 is CASSGGSYEQYF. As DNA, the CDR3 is TGTGCCAGCAGTGGCGGCTCCTACGAGCAGTACTTC.

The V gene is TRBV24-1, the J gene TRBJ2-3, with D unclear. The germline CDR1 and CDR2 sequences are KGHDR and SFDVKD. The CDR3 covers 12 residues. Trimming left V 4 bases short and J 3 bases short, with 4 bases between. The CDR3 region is CATSDGTDTQYF. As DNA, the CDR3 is TGTGCCACCAGTGACGGTACAGATACGCAGTATTTT.

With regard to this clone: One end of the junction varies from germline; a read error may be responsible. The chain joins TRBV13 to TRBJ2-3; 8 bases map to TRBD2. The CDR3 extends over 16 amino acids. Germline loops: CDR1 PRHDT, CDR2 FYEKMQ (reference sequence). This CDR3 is CASSVGRGASTDTQYF. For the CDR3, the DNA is TGTGCCAGCAGCGTAGGGCGGGGGGCTAGCACAGATACGCAGTATTTT.

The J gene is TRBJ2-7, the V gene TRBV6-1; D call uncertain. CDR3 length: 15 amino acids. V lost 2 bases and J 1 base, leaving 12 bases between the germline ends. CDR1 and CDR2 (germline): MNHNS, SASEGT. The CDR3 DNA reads TGTGCCAGCAGTGAACACTGGCCCCTGTCCTACGAGCAGTACTTC. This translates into CASSEHWPLSYEQYF.

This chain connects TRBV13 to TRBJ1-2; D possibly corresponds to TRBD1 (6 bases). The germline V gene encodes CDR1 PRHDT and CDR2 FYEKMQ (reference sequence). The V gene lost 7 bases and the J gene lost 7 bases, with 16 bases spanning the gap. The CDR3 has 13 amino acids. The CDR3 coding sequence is TGTGCCAGCACTAATCAGGGGTCGACTGGCTACACCTTC. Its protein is CASTNQGSTGYTF. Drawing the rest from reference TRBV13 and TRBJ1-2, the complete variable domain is AAGVIQSPRHLIKEKRETATLKCYPIPRHDTVYWYQQGPGQDPQFLISFYEKMQSDKGSIPDRFSAQQFSDYHSELNMSSLELGDSALYFCASTNQGSTGYTFGSGTRLTVV.

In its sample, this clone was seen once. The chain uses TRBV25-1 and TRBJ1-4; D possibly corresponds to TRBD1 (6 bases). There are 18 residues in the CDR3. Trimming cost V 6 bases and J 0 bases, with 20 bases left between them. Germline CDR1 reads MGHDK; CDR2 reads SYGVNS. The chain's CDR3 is CASRQTGTGFATNEKLFF. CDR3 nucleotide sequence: TGTGCCAGCAGGCAAACAGGGACGGGCTTTGCAACTAATGAAAAACTGTTTTTT.

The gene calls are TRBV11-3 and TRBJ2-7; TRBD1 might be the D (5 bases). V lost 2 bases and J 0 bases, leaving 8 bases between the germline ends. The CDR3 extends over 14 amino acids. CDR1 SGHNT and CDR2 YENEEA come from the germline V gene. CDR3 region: CASSLNQGSYEQYF. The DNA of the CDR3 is TGTGCCAGCAGCTTAAACCAGGGCTCCTACGAGCAGTACTTC.

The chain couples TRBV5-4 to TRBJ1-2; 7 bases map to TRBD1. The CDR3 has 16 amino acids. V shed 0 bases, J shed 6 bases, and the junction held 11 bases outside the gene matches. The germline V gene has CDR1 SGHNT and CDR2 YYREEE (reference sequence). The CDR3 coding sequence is TGTGCCAGCAGCTTGGGGGGACGACAGGGAGGAGATGGCTACACCTTC. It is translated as CASSLGGRQGGDGYTF.

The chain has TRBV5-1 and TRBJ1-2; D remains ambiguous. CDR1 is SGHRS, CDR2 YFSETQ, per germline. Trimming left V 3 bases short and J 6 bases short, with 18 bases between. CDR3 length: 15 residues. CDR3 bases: TGCGCCAGCAGCTCCCCTCAAGGTCTATTCGATGGCTACACCTTC. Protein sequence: CASSSPQGLFDGYTF.

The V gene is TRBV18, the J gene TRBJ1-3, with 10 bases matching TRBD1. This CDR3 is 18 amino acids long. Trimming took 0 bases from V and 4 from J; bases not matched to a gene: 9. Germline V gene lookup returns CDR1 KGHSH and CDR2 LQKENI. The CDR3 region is CASSPPIVGQGSGNTIYF. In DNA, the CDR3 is TGTGCCAGCTCACCACCGATCGTGGGACAGGGGAGCGGAAACACCATATATTTT.

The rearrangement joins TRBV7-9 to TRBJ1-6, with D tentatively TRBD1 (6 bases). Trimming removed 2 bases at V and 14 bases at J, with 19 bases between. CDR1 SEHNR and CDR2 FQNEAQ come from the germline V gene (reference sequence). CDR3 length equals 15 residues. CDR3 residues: CASSLNRDTSLALHF. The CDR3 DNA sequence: TGTGCCAGCAGCTTAAACCGGGACACCAGTCTCGCCCTCCACTTT. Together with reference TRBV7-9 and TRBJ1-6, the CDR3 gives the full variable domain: DTGVSQNPRHKITKRGQNVTFRCDPISEHNRLYWYRQTLGQGPEFLTYFQNEAQLEKSRLLSDRFSAERPKGSFSTLEIQRTEQGDSAMYLCASSLNRDTSLALHFGNGTRLTVT.

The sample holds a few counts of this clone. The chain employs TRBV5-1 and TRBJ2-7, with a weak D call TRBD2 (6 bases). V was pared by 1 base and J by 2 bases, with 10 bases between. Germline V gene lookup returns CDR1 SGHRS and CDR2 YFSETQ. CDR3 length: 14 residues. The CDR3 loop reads CASSLSAGTYEQYF. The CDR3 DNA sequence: TGCGCCAGCAGCTTGTCGGCGGGGACCTACGAGCAGTACTTC. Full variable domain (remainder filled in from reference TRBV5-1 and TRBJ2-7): KAGVTQTPRYLIKTRGQQVTLSCSPISGHRSVSWYQQTPGQGLQFLFEYFSETQRNKGNFPGRFSGRQFSNSRSEMNVSTLELGDSALYLCASSLSAGTYEQYFGPGTRLTVT.

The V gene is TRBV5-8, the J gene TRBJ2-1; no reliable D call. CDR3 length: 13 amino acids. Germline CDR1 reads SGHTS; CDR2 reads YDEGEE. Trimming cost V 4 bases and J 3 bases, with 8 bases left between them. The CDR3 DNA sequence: TGTGCCAGCAGCGACAAAAACTACAATGAGCAGTTCTTC. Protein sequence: CASSDKNYNEQFF.

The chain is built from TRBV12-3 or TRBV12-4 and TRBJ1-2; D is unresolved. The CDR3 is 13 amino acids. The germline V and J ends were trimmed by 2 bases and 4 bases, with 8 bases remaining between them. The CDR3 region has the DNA TGTGCCAGCAGTTTAATCGGAGCCTATGGCTACACCTTC. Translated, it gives CASSLIGAYGYTF.

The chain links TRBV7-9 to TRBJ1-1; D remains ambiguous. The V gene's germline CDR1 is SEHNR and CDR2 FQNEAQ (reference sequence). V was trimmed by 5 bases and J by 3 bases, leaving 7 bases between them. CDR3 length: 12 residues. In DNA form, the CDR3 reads TGTGCCAGCAGCGCCCGGGACACTGAAGCTTTCTTT. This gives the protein CASSARDTEAFF. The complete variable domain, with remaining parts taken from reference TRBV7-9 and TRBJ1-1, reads DTGVSQNPRHKITKRGQNVTFRCDPISEHNRLYWYRQTLGQGPEFLTYFQNEAQLEKSRLLSDRFSAERPKGSFSTLEIQRTEQGDSAMYLCASSARDTEAFFGQGTRLTVV.